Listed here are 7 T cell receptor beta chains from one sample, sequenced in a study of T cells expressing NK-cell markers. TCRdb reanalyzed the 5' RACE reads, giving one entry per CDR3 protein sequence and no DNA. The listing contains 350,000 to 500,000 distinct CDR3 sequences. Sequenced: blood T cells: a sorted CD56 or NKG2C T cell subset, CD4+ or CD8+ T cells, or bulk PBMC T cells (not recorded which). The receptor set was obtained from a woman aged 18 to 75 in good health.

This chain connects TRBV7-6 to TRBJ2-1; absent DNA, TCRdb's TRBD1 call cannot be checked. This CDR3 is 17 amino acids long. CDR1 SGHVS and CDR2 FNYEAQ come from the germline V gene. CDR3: CASSLASGTGSYNEQFF.

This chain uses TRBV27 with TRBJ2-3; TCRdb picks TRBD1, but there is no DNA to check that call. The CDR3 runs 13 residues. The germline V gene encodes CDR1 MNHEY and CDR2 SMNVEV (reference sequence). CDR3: CASSVSGQDTQYF.

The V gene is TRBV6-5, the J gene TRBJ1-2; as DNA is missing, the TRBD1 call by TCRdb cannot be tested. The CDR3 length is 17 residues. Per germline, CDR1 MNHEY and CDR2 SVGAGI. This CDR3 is CASSYDEAGGPNYGYTF.

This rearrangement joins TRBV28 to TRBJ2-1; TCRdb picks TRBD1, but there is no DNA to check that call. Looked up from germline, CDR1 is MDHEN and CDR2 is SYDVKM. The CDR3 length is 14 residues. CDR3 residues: CASGEQGVVGEQFF.

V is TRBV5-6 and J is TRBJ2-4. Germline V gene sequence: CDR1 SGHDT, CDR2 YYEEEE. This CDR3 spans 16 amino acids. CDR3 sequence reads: CASSLYEYLAKNIQYF.

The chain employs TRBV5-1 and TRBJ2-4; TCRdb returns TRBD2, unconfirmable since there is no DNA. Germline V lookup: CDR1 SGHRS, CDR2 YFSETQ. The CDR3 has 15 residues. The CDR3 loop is CASSLNGAGRDNQYF.

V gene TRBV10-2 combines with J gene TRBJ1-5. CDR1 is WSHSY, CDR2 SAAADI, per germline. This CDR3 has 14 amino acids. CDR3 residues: CASSESTIGQPQHF.